The entry below describes one TCR beta chain. Its antigen specificity is not known. It has no much larger one-base neighbor in the sample; base qualities were not kept. The library was produced with the immunoSEQ multiplex PCR assay. DNA from the cultured, isolated CD4+ T cells was subjected to TCR beta CDR3 sequencing. The authors processed their data as follows. Non-productive TCR sequences were removed, reads were trimmed to the CDR3 region, and CDR3s of at least 7 amino acids were retained. The MANAFEST web app was used to pick out antigen-specific clonotypes by comparing their expansion in peptide wells with that in reference cultures. Positive clones required FDR<0.05 expansion versus reference and all other wells, odds ratio above 5, and frequency above 0.1% in two replicate wells. A clonotype was defined as cross-reactive if the clonotype was significantly expanded both in SARS-CoV-2 spike wells and in at least one common cold coronavirus spike condition. CDR3 similarity was assessed by Levenshtein distance with the stringdist R package, and unrooted trees were built with ape in R 3.6.1. Sourced from immuneACCESS, this table was stored by TCRdb with only in-frame sequences that have V and J called. A share of the clones is absent; for the studies checked, an unresolved V gene accounts for under half, and the remainder has no known explanation. The V and J calls and clone size are taken from that table; D and trimming were inferred from the DNA. This sample has 40,000 to 45,000 clones in its table, and under 85% of those were observed once. 2.5% to 3% of the sample is taken by the ten largest.

The sample comes from a study of vaccination effects on CD4 cells after COVID-19 (dated 2022 in TCRdb). In terms of the full investigation: Participants received two doses of either the BNT162b2 or the mRNA-1273 mRNA SARS-CoV-2 vaccine. A total of approximately 9 COVID-19 convalescent patients and a few SARS-CoV-2-naive healthy vaccine recipients were included in the full study. The Oncomine TCR Beta short-read assay on an Illumina iSeq 100 was used to sequence cultures from other donors in the study. SARS-CoV-2 spike-specific CD4+ TCR repertoires were compared before and after mRNA vaccination in COVID-19 convalescent patients and in infection-naive vaccine recipients.

In the ViraFEST assay, PBMC were stimulated with viral peptide pools, and TCR sequencing was then used to find antigen-specific CD4+ T cell clonotypes based on their expansion. After 10 days of culture, CD4+ T cells were isolated with the EasySep CD4+ T cell isolation kit. Healthy vaccine recipients had no prior SARS-CoV-2 infection, confirmed by negative nucleocapsid antibodies before and after vaccination. Fewer than 2.5 million PBMC per well were cultured in IMDM with about 4.6% human AB serum, 8 to 10 IU/ml IL-2 and gentamicin, plus 10 ug/ml peptides. On days 3 and 7, half of the culture medium was replaced with fresh IL-2-containing medium. Each peptide stimulation condition was cultured in triplicate wells unless otherwise noted. PBMC were separated from whole blood using Ficoll-Paque Plus gradient centrifugation and were then either cryopreserved at -140C or used fresh. Overlapping peptide pools spanned the spike proteins of SARS-CoV-2 and the common cold coronaviruses HCoV-NL63, HCoV-OC43 and HCoV-229E. The QIAamp micro DNA kit was used to extract genomic DNA from the cultured CD4+ T cells.

Overall study outcomes, separate from this receptor: Clones induced by infection and clones induced by vaccination both contracted markedly at late timepoints after vaccination, which fits with T cell responses waning over time. Limitations of the study were the small number of convalescent patients and the absence of early post-infection timepoints. In healthy vaccine recipients, vaccine-induced clones were almost all SARS-CoV-2 mono-reactive, with only 1 of 255 cross-reactive with common cold coronaviruses.

Between the V and J ends, shortened by 0 bases and 9 bases respectively, the junction contains 9 bases. Including cysteine and phenylalanine, the CDR3 has 12 amino acids. Only the CDR3 region is kept as DNA, spanning 36 bases read in frame from base 1. Looking up the germline V gene (reference sequence) yields CDR1 GTSNPN and CDR2 SVGIG. The receptor's source is a human donor who received a COVID-19 vaccine. The V gene is TRBV30 and the J gene is TRBJ2-1; TRBD2 is possibly the D segment (6 matching bases). The sequences come from CD4+ T cells from PBMCs cultured with HCoV-NL63 spike peptides, collected before COVID-19 vaccination. The cell subset or site tag for this specimen amounts to: HCoV-NL63 spike overlapping peptide pool stimulation. The sequence in DNA is TGTGCCTGGAGTGTATGGGGGGTTGAGCAGTTCTTC. It codes for CAWSVWGVEQFF.